This passage covers 17 T cell receptor beta chains from one sample sequenced in a study of Ad26.COV2.S vaccination and SARS-CoV-2 variants. Stated treatment: 15 to 20 received Ad26.COV2.S at low or high dose, single or two shots; 5 received placebo; per-sample allocation not given. Material that was analyzed had been drawn on day 63 after the first vaccine or placebo injection. Data came from immunoSEQ multiplex PCR; TCRdb stores just in-frame clones and leaves some out. The sample includes 350,000 to 450,000 clones, about nine tenths of them seen just once. This sample comprised peripheral blood, obtained in a trial of Ad26.COV2.S vaccine versus placebo. These receptors were collected from a person aged 18 to 65 who received the Ad26.COV2.S COVID-19 vaccine or a placebo.

The chain joins TRBV28 to TRBJ1-6; maybe TRBD1 (6 bases). The CDR3 contains 13 residues. Germline loops: CDR1 MDHEN, CDR2 SYDVKM. The V end was cut by 9 bases, the J end by 7 bases, with 13 bases between. The CDR3 region has the DNA TGTGCCAGTAAGTCGCAGGGGAATTCACCCCTCCACTTT. This gives the protein CASKSQGNSPLHF.

The chain uses TRBV9 and TRBJ2-5; 8 bases are shared with TRBD1. Germline V gives CDR1 SGDLS, CDR2 YYNGEE. The junction had 5 bases not matched to a gene; V was cut back by 4 bases and J by 3 bases. The CDR3 has 14 amino acids. The CDR3 DNA sequence: TGTGCCAGCAGCACGCCGACAGGGGAAGAGACCCAGTACTTC. This sequence encodes CASSTPTGEETQYF.

This chain uses TRBV30 with TRBJ1-4, with no clear D. The germline V gene encodes CDR1 GTSNPN and CDR2 SVGIG (reference sequence). The CDR3 length is 13 residues. V lost 6 bases to trimming and J lost 0 bases, with 8 bases between them. CDR3: CACERATNEKLFF. The CDR3, as DNA: TGTGCCTGCGAACGTGCAACTAATGAAAAACTGTTTTTT.

A single count supports this clone. The rearrangement joins TRBV29-1 to TRBJ1-1; tentatively, D is TRBD1 (6 bases). This CDR3 has 10 residues. Trimming pared 5 bases from V and 5 bases from J, leaving 6 bases between. Germline V gene data show CDR1 as SQVTM and CDR2 as ANQGSEA. CDR3 sequence: CSVRGTEAFF. The CDR3 nucleotides read TGCAGCGTTAGGGGGACTGAAGCTTTCTTT.

The CDR3 region has the DNA TGCGCCAGCAGCCAAGTTGTCTCTGGAAACACCATATATTTT. It encodes CASSQVVSGNTIYF. The rearrangement links TRBV4-3 to TRBJ1-3; D is unresolved. The V end was cut by 1 base, the J end by 0 bases, with 4 bases between. The CDR3 spans 14 residues. Germline assignment: CDR1 LGHNA and CDR2 YSLEER.

The chain combines TRBV19 with TRBJ1-4; D remains ambiguous. CDR3 length: 15 amino acids. Germline V gives CDR1 LNHDA, CDR2 SQIVND (reference sequence). Trimming shortened V by 10 bases and J by 0 bases, and 15 bases separated the two germline ends. The CDR3 DNA reads TGTGCCACCTCACCCGGAGATGCAACTAATGAAAAACTGTTTTTT. Residues: CATSPGDATNEKLFF.

Turning to this clone: Distinct nucleotide sequences in the sample also encode this CDR3. This rearrangement joins TRBV7-9 to TRBJ1-1; D possibly corresponds to TRBD1 (5 bases). CDR3 size: 14 residues. Germline loops: CDR1 SEHNR, CDR2 FQNEAQ (reference sequence). V was trimmed by 0 bases and J by 4 bases, leaving 9 bases between them. This CDR3 reads CASSLATGGTEAFF. CDR3 sequence (DNA): TGTGCCAGCAGCTTAGCGACCGGGGGCACTGAAGCTTTCTTT.

The J gene is TRBJ1-5, the V gene TRBV13; D might be TRBD1 (5 bases). Germline lookup yields CDR1 PRHDT and CDR2 FYEKMQ (reference sequence). This CDR3 comprises 16 residues. The germline V and J ends were trimmed by 0 bases and 7 bases, with 16 bases remaining between them. For the CDR3, the DNA is TGTGCCAGCAGCTTAGGTCTGGGGGGTTCTGGCCAGCCCCAGCATTTT. The encoded protein is CASSLGLGGSGQPQHF.

The chain couples TRBV7-9 to TRBJ2-1, with D maybe TRBD2 (5 bases). With 5 bases removed from V and 2 bases from J, the gap between germline ends came to 16 bases. Germline lookup yields CDR1 SEHNR and CDR2 FQNEAQ (reference sequence). CDR3 length: 16 amino acids. The CDR3 here is CASSMTGIRAYNEQFF. The CDR3 nucleotides are TGTGCCAGCAGCATGACCGGGATCCGAGCCTACAATGAGCAGTTCTTC.

The chain employs TRBV10-3 and TRBJ2-7; maybe TRBD1 (6 bases). V gave up 4 bases and J gave up 6 bases, with 22 bases separating them. The CDR3 length is 16 residues. Germline V gene data show CDR1 as ENHRY and CDR2 as SYGVKD. The CDR3 nucleotides read TGTGCCATCAGTGTGAATCCGGGACAAGATTCTACCGAGCAGTACTTC. Residues: CAISVNPGQDSTEQYF.

The chain is built from TRBV5-1 and TRBJ1-5; 7 nucleotides align to TRBD1. The CDR3 is made up of 13 amino acids. Per the germline V gene, CDR1 is SGHRS and CDR2 is YFSETQ. V lost 3 bases, J lost 5 bases, and 2 bases stayed unmatched. The CDR3 region has the DNA TGCGCCAGCAGCTGGGGGACAGATCAGCCCCAGCATTTT. This encodes CASSWGTDQPQHF.

This clone was seen a few times. The chain combines TRBV10-3 with TRBJ2-7; D not certain. The V and J ends lost 6 bases and 3 bases respectively, with 6 bases between them. Germline CDR1 is ENHRY and CDR2 is SYGVKD. This CDR3 has 11 amino acids. CDR3 DNA: TGTGCCATCAGGGATGGCTACGAGCAGTACTTC. This codes for CAIRDGYEQYF.

This chain connects TRBV19 to TRBJ1-2; tentatively, D is TRBD1 (5 bases). The V and J ends lost 7 bases and 6 bases respectively, with 18 bases between them. Per the germline V gene, CDR1 is LNHDA and CDR2 is SQIVND (reference sequence). The CDR3 is 14 residues long. This CDR3 is CASIGGGGLDGYTF. The CDR3 coding sequence is TGTGCCAGTATCGGGGGTGGGGGACTAGATGGCTACACCTTC. The variable domain in full, completed from reference TRBV19 and TRBJ1-2, reads DGGITQSPKYLFRKEGQNVTLSCEQNLNHDAMYWYRQDPGQGLRLIYYSQIVNDFQKGDIAEGYSVSREKKESFPLTVTSAQKNPTAFYLCASIGGGGLDGYTFGSGTRLTVV.

The J gene is TRBJ1-1, the V gene TRBV11-1; D uncertain. V was cut by 5 bases and J by 5 bases, with 21 bases left in between. CDR1 is SGHAT, CDR2 FQDESV, per germline (reference sequence). This CDR3 comprises 16 residues. The CDR3: CASSAIPFGPRTEAFF. Written as DNA, the CDR3 is TGTGCCAGCAGCGCCATCCCGTTCGGCCCGAGGACTGAAGCTTTCTTT.

The chain carries TRBV14 and TRBJ1-3; no reliable D call. CDR1 is SGHDN and CDR2 is FVKESK in the germline V gene. The CDR3 sequence is 16 residues long. V shed 0 bases and J shed 1 base, with 10 bases lying between them. CDR3 nucleotides: TGTGCCAGCAGCCAAGATTTGAGGCTTTCTGGAAACACCATATATTTT. Protein: CASSQDLRLSGNTIYF.

This rearrangement joins TRBV5-1 to TRBJ2-2, with D possibly being TRBD2 (6 bases). V was trimmed by 4 bases and J by 4 bases, leaving 17 bases between them. The CDR3 extends over 16 amino acids. Germline V gene lookup returns CDR1 SGHRS and CDR2 YFSETQ. The CDR3 region has the DNA TGCGCCAGCAGCCTCTGGGACTTTCAGGGCACCGGGGAGCTGTTTTTT. It is translated as CASSLWDFQGTGELFF.

The chain combines TRBV30 with TRBJ1-1; D ambiguous. Germline V gene data show CDR1 as GTSNPN and CDR2 as SVGIG (reference sequence). The CDR3 sequence is 13 residues long. With 2 bases removed from V and 0 bases from J, the gap between germline ends came to 7 bases. The CDR3 loop reads CAWSPSLNTEAFF. DNA of the CDR3: TGTGCCTGGAGTCCTTCTCTGAACACTGAAGCTTTCTTT.